Listed below are T cell receptor beta chains from one sample, sequenced in a study of beta chain features in type 1 diabetes. The data were produced by immunoSEQ multiplex PCR, yet TCRdb's version contains in-frame clones alone and is incomplete. The table includes roughly 260,000 clones, approximately 11% detected once. Input material: naive CD4+ T cells from blood. The source is a man aged 30-40 years with type 1 diabetes. Both conserved end residues are part of each CDR3. Fields, in order: D gene, clone size, J gene, V gene, CDR3 protein, CDR3 DNA. The D gene is left open where the match is weak. Clone size is not always given. Where it is, it says once, few, many or a class for expanded clones.

TRBD1 once TRBJ1-5 TRBV18 CASSANRQGGDQPQHF TGTGCCAGCTCAGCCAACAGACAGGGCGGAGATCAGCCCCAGCATTTT
TRBD1 NA TRBJ1-5 TRBV30 CAWTTGQGNQPQHF TGTGCCTGGACCACGGGACAGGGGAATCAGCCCCAGCATTTT
TRBD2 NA TRBJ2-5 TRBV5-6 CASSSGGAAGETQYF TGTGCCAGCAGCTCCGGGGGGGCCGCGGGGGAGACCCAGTACTTC
NA NA TRBJ2-2 TRBV2 CASSYAGRDTGELFF TGTGCCAGCAGCTACGCCGGCAGGGACACCGGGGAGCTGTTTTTT
NA few TRBJ2-1 TRBV7-3 CASSLNGQANYNEQFF TGTGCCAGCAGCTTAAATGGCCAGGCGAACTACAATGAGCAGTTCTTC
NA few TRBJ2-7 TRBV10-3 CAISATSYEQYF TGTGCCATCAGTGCTACGAGTTACGAGCAGTACTTC
NA NA TRBJ2-5 TRBV4-3 CASSHSTTRPGHETQYF TGCGCCAGCAGCCACAGTACTACCCGTCCTGGCCATGAGACCCAGTACTTC
NA few TRBJ2-3 TRBV5-1 CASSRTATSTDTQYF TGCGCCAGCAGCCGGACAGCCACTAGCACAGATACGCAGTATTTT
NA NA TRBJ1-2 TRBV2 CASSEALGYTF TGTGCCAGCAGTGAAGCGTTAGGCTACACCTTC
TRBD1 few TRBJ1-6 TRBV2 CASGLTGDRESPLHF TGTGCCAGCGGCTTGACAGGGGATAGGGAATCACCCCTCCACTTT